A single sample gave rise to the 3 T cell receptor beta chains below, sequenced in a study of cytomegalovirus exposure and HLA in healthy donors (dated by TCRdb to 2015 to 2018). The library was generated by the immunoSEQ multiplex PCR assay. A mixture of 60 forward primers for TCR Vbeta segments and 13 reverse primers for TCR Jbeta segments was used in the multiplex PCR. TCRdb obtained this table from immuneACCESS and retained in-frame rearrangements with V and J assigned. These tables miss some clones; where compared with another copy, unresolved V genes account for less than half of the shortfall, and the remainder is unexplained. This sample is represented by hundreds of thousands of clones; less than 85% of them were singletons. The ten largest clones add up to roughly 0.6% of the sample. The sequenced sample consisted of PBMCs. The receptor set was obtained from a man younger than 35 in good health and CMV-seronegative.

This clone was found a few times. The V and J genes are TRBV2 and TRBJ2-3, with 12 bases lining up with TRBD2. Germline CDR1 is SNHLY and CDR2 is FYNNEI. J was trimmed by 6 bases and V by 6 bases; bases with no gene match: 7. The CDR3 sequence is 15 residues long. The CDR3 bases are TGTGCCAGCAGGCCGACTAGCGGGAGTTGGGATACGCAGTATTTT. Encoded protein: CASRPTSGSWDTQYF.

This clone was seen only a few times. The chain links TRBV12-5 to TRBJ2-7, with D maybe TRBD1 (6 bases). The germline V and J ends were trimmed by 11 bases and 0 bases, with 8 bases remaining between them. The CDR3 is made up of 11 amino acids. The V gene's germline CDR1 is LGHNT and CDR2 FRNRAP. The CDR3 is CAHRVSYEQYF. In DNA, the CDR3 is TGTGCTCACAGGGTCTCCTACGAGCAGTACTTC.

The chain recombines TRBV19 with TRBJ2-3; 12 positions match TRBD2. V shed 3 bases, J shed 5 bases, and the junction held 6 bases outside the gene matches. This CDR3 comprises 16 residues. Per the germline V gene, CDR1 is LNHDA and CDR2 is SQIVND (reference sequence). The CDR3 protein is CASSINRGLAGDTQYF. In DNA, the CDR3 is TGTGCCAGTAGTATTAATAGGGGACTAGCGGGAGATACGCAGTATTTT.